This T cell receptor beta chain was retrieved from a study of blood T cell repertoires in COVID-19. Study as a whole: T cells, B-cell-depleted T cells, or PBMCs supplied cDNA or gDNA.

TCRdb keeps only in-frame clones here, not all; method: immunoSEQ multiplex PCR. The sample lists 90,000 to 120,000 clones, roughly nine tenths occurring once. The clonotype comes from a man in his forties with active or convalescent COVID-19. Sequencing was carried out using peripheral blood.

CDR3 coding DNA: TGCGCCAGCAGCTCCCAGACACAGGGGACTGAGCAGTTCTTC. It encodes CASSSQTQGTEQFF. The chain uses TRBV5-1 and TRBJ2-1; TRBD1 matches at 7 bases. J lost 9 bases, V lost 3 bases, and 9 bases had no gene match. CDR3 size: 14 residues. Per the germline V gene, CDR1 is SGHRS and CDR2 is YFSETQ.